The 8 T cell receptor beta chains in this list originate from one sample, sequenced in a study of blood T cell repertoires in COVID-19. The method was immunoSEQ multiplex PCR; TCRdb's version includes in-frame clones alone and lacks a portion of them. The sample has roughly 38,000 clones; about 78% are singletons. Sequences were obtained from peripheral blood. Every receptor here comes from a man aged 65 to 79 with active or convalescent COVID-19.

This rearrangement joins TRBV11-2 to TRBJ2-1; the D gene is possibly TRBD2 (5 bases). Trimming shortened V by 4 bases and J by 7 bases, and 11 bases separated the two germline ends. This CDR3 has 13 residues. CDR1 and CDR2 (germline): SGHAT, FQNNGV. For the CDR3, the DNA is TGTGCCAGCAGCTCCCAAGGCGGGAATGAGCAGTTCTTC. It specifies CASSSQGGNEQFF.

In nucleotides, the CDR3 is TGTGCCAGCAGCTTGACAGGGGTCAACGAGCAGTACTTC. It encodes CASSLTGVNEQYF. This chain joins TRBV5-4 and TRBJ2-7; 7 bases map to TRBD1. Germline V gene sequence: CDR1 SGHNT, CDR2 YYREEE (reference sequence). V shed 1 base, J shed 5 bases, and the junction held 3 bases outside the gene matches. The length of the CDR3 is 13 residues.

This chain joins TRBV19 and TRBJ2-3, with D tentatively TRBD1 (7 bases). Germline values: CDR1 LNHDA, CDR2 SQIVND (reference sequence). The V end lost 8 bases, the J end lost 4 bases, and 16 bases lay between the germline ends. The length of the CDR3 is 14 residues. The CDR3 loop is CASRLRGAADTQYF. For the CDR3, the DNA is TGTGCCAGTCGACTCAGGGGGGCCGCAGATACGCAGTATTTT. Full variable domain (missing parts from reference TRBV19 and TRBJ2-3): DGGITQSPKYLFRKEGQNVTLSCEQNLNHDAMYWYRQDPGQGLRLIYYSQIVNDFQKGDIAEGYSVSREKKESFPLTVTSAQKNPTAFYLCASRLRGAADTQYFGPGTRLTVL.

The rearrangement links TRBV3-1 (or the pseudogene TRBV3-2) to TRBJ1-1; no clear D gene. CDR1 and CDR2 (germline): LGHDT, YNNKEL (reference sequence). The length of the CDR3 is 14 residues. V lost 0 bases and J lost 2, with 7 bases in between. CDR3 bases: TGTGCCAGCAGCCAAGATCGGGGTAACACTGAAGCTTTCTTT. This encodes CASSQDRGNTEAFF.

The chain links TRBV27 to TRBJ2-7; the D is unclear. CDR3 length equals 11 residues. Germline-derived CDR1 and CDR2 are MNHEY and SMNVEV (reference sequence). The V gene lost 4 bases and the J gene lost 3 bases, with 4 bases spanning the gap. The CDR3 region is CASSYNYEQYF. The CDR3 bases are TGTGCCAGCAGTTATAACTACGAGCAGTACTTC.

V and J are TRBV3-1 (or the pseudogene TRBV3-2) and TRBJ1-1; a weak D match, TRBD1 (5 bases). This CDR3 has 13 amino acids. The germline gives CDR1 LGHDT, CDR2 YNNKEL (reference sequence). The V end lost 4 bases, the J end lost 5 bases, and 11 bases lay between the germline ends. CDR3 in DNA: TGTGCCAGCAGCCGGGCAGGGTGGACTGAAGCTTTCTTT. Amino acids: CASSRAGWTEAFF.

The chain couples TRBV5-4 to TRBJ2-3; D is perhaps TRBD1 (6 bases). The CDR3 totals 17 residues. The germline gives CDR1 SGHNT, CDR2 YYREEE (reference sequence). V was trimmed by 0 bases and J by 5 bases, leaving 19 bases between them. DNA of the CDR3: TGTGCCAGCAGCTTGGCCGGCTGGGGGCGGTGGGGAGATACGCAGTATTTT. Translated, it gives CASSLAGWGRWGDTQYF.

This clone was observed a few times. CDR3 protein: CASNRGGITEAFF. For the CDR3, the DNA is TGCGCCAGCAATCGGGGGGGGATCACTGAAGCTTTCTTT. The chain employs TRBV4-1 and TRBJ1-1; D may be TRBD1 (5 bases). Per the germline V gene, CDR1 is MGHRA and CDR2 is YSYEKL. V lost 7 bases, J lost 4 bases, and 13 bases lay in between. The CDR3 length is 13 residues.